These 2 T cell receptor beta chains were all obtained from the same sample, sequenced in a study of T cells in localized non-small cell lung cancer. Sequenced by immunoSEQ multiplex PCR; TCRdb stores in-frame clones only, minus some. The repertoire holds about 29,000 clones, with 87% as singletons. Specimen: peripheral blood, collected before any cancer treatment. These receptors came from a male donor at least 60 years old with stage I lung adenocarcinoma.

The rearrangement joins TRBV7-5 to TRBJ1-2. TRBV7-5 is designated a pseudogene. This CDR3 comprises 13 residues. The CDR3 DNA sequence: TGTGCCAGCAGCCATACGTGGGGGGATGGCTACACCTTC. Translated: CASSHTWGDGYTF.

CDR3 nucleotides: TGTGCCAGCAGTTACTCGGGTAGCGGGGGGGCAGAGACCCAGTACTTC. This translates into CASSYSGSGGAETQYF. The V and J genes are TRBV6-5 and TRBJ2-5, with 11 bases lining up with TRBD2. V was pared by 0 bases and J by 4 bases, with 4 bases of the junction left unmatched. Germline V CDR1 and CDR2: MNHEY, SVGAGI. The CDR3 consists of 16 residues.